The rows below give T cell receptor beta chains drawn from one sample of a study of T cells in Graves' hyperthyroidism and ophthalmopathy. TCRdb redid the calling of the multiplex PCR reads with MiXCR, one entry per CDR3 protein. The sample has over 120,000 distinct CDR3 sequences; approximately 24% are singletons. Sequencing was carried out using blood. The receptor source for this set is a woman in her fifties or sixties with Graves' hyperthyroidism that later progressed to Graves' ophthalmopathy. Both conserved end residues are part of each CDR3. A D gene is named only where the DNA matches it firmly. Not all rows give a size; the values are once, few, many and, for expanded clones, a class.

TRBD1	TRBV28	TRBJ2-3	many	TGTGCCAGCAGTGACAGGGCAACAGATACGCAGTATTTT	CASSDRATDTQYF
NA	TRBV28	TRBJ1-2	many	TGTGCCAGCAGCAACGCCCTGGTCTATGGCTACACCTTC	CASSNALVYGYTF
NA	TRBV30	TRBJ1-3	many	TGTGCCTCAAAGTCTGGAAACACCATATATTTT	CASKSGNTIYF
NA	TRBV11-2	TRBJ1-2	many	TGTGCCAGCAGCTTAGAAGGGGCAGGAGCCTATGGCTACACCTTC	CASSLEGAGAYGYTF
NA	TRBV25-1	TRBJ2-1	NA	TGTGCCAGCAGTGGAACCGGAGCCACGAAAAAGGGTTACAATGAGCAGTTCTTC	CASSGTGATKKGYNEQFF
NA	TRBV28	TRBJ1-4	few	TGTGCCAGCAGCCCTTGGGACCGTGCAACTAATGAAAAACTGTTTTTT	CASSPWDRATNEKLFF
NA	TRBV3-1	TRBJ2-1	many	TGTGCCAGCAGCCAAGATCGGCGGATCTCCTACAATGAGCAGTTCTTC	CASSQDRRISYNEQFF
NA	TRBV25-1	TRBJ2-2	NA	TGTGCCAGCAGAGACCAGAACACCGGGGAGCTGTTTTTT	CASRDQNTGELFF
NA	TRBV3-1	TRBJ2-3	many	TGTGCCAGCAGCCAAGAAAGGGATACGCAGTATTTT	CASSQERDTQYF
NA	TRBV18	TRBJ1-1	many	TGTGCCAGCTCACCCTCGGGACGGACTAACACTGAAGCTTTCTTT	CASSPSGRTNTEAFF
TRBD1	TRBV7-9	TRBJ2-7	many	TGTGCCAGCAGCTCAGACAGGGGGTCCCTCTACGAGCAGTACTTC	CASSSDRGSLYEQYF
NA	TRBV7-9	TRBJ1-2	many	TGTGCCAGCAGCTTAGAGGCCGGCGGGGGAGGCTACACCTTC	CASSLEAGGGGYTF
TRBD1	TRBV11-2	TRBJ2-5	many	TGTGCCAGCAGTTCGGACAGGGGACAAGAGACCCAGTACTTC	CASSSDRGQETQYF
NA	TRBV2	TRBJ1-5	NA	TGTGCCAGCACTGAGAGTGGCAGCAATCAGCCCCAGCATTTT	CASTESGSNQPQHF
NA	TRBV6-1	TRBJ2-2	NA	TGTGCCAGCAGTTTCATGGGTGGGACCGGGGAGCTGTTTTTT	CASSFMGGTGELFF
NA	TRBV4-1	TRBJ1-4	NA	TGCGCCAGCAGGGATCCTGCCCGTCAGTTAAATGAAAAACTGTTTTTT	CASRDPARQLNEKLFF
TRBD1	TRBV28	TRBJ2-7	many	TGTGCCAGCGGCCCCGCAGGGGCAGGGGGACGAGAGCAGTACTTC	CASGPAGAGGREQYF
NA	TRBV5-1	TRBJ1-2	NA	TGCGCCAGCAGCTTGGCCCTCCAGGGGAGCAACTATGGCTACACCTTC	CASSLALQGSNYGYTF
NA	TRBV11-2	TRBJ2-3	many	TGTGCCAGCAGCCCCCGTCACCGGGATCCCACAGATACGCAGTATTTT	CASSPRHRDPTDTQYF
TRBD2	TRBV6-5	TRBJ2-2	NA	TGTGCCAGCAGTTACTCGGCTAGCGGGAGTGTCGGGGAGCTGTTTTTT	CASSYSASGSVGELFF
NA	TRBV7-9	TRBJ2-7	many	TGTGCCAGCAGCAATCGGGGGCAGTTGGGGTACGAGCAGTACTTC	CASSNRGQLGYEQYF
NA	TRBV12-3/TRBV12-4	TRBJ1-3	NA	TGTGCCAGCAGCGGCGGACGGGCCGGCTCTGGAAACACCATATATTTT	CASSGGRAGSGNTIYF
NA	TRBV20-1	TRBJ1-5	few	TGCAGTGTGAGCGCGGGTCTGGGCAATCAGCCCCAGCATTTT	CSVSAGLGNQPQHF
NA	TRBV28	TRBJ2-7	many	TGTGCCAGCAGTACCGGGACCGCCCTACGCGAGCAGTACTTC	CASSTGTALREQYF
TRBD1	TRBV28	TRBJ2-7	many	TGTGCCAGCAGTTTATCGACTCCGGGACAGGGGACGACCTACGAGCAGTACTTC	CASSLSTPGQGTTYEQYF
TRBD2	TRBV2	TRBJ2-1	many	TGTGCCAGCGGGAGGGAAGGGTCCTACAATGAGCAGTTCTTC	CASGREGSYNEQFF
NA	TRBV25-1	TRBJ2-7	few	TGTGCCAGCAGTGCGACCCTCAGCTCCTACGAGCAGTACTTC	CASSATLSSYEQYF
TRBD2	TRBV7-8	TRBJ2-7	NA	TGTGCCAGCAGCTTACGGGATAGCGGGAACTACGAGCAGTACTTC	CASSLRDSGNYEQYF